These 19 T cell receptor beta chains share one sample of origin, sequenced in a study of control samples from healthy donors and cancer patients. Profiled with immunoSEQ multiplex PCR; TCRdb holds only in-frame clones, not every one. The sample lists approximately 99,000 clones; 70% to 85% were seen once. The sample comprised blood. The source of these receptors is a man aged 18 to 29 in good health.

The chain employs TRBV19 and TRBJ1-2; perhaps TRBD1 as D (5 bases). Germline CDR1 is LNHDA and CDR2 is SQIVND (reference sequence). Trimming took 3 bases from V and 7 from J, leaving 12 bases between them. The CDR3 is made up of 13 amino acids. Written as DNA, the CDR3 is TGTGCCAGTAGTATGTCGGGGCCGAGTGGCTACACCTTC. Its protein is CASSMSGPSGYTF. Variable domain in full (rest from reference TRBV19 and TRBJ1-2): DGGITQSPKYLFRKEGQNVTLSCEQNLNHDAMYWYRQDPGQGLRLIYYSQIVNDFQKGDIAEGYSVSREKKESFPLTVTSAQKNPTAFYLCASSMSGPSGYTFGSGTRLTVV.

There are a few counts of this clone. CDR3 sequence (DNA): TGTGCCAGTAGTCTCTTGTTGGGGCAGAACACCGGGGAGCTGTTTTTT. Its translation is CASSLLLGQNTGELFF. This chain connects TRBV19 to TRBJ2-2; D might be TRBD1 (5 bases). V gave up 5 bases and J gave up 1 base, with 14 bases separating them. Germline values: CDR1 LNHDA, CDR2 SQIVND (reference sequence). The CDR3 contains 16 residues.

This clone was counted only a few times. This chain's CDR3 is CASSLVKPSPLHF. The CDR3 nucleotides are TGTGCCAGCAGCTTAGTCAAACCTTCACCCCTCCACTTT. V gene TRBV11-2 combines with J gene TRBJ1-6; no firm D call. Germline loops: CDR1 SGHAT, CDR2 FQNNGV. Deletions cut 1 base from V and 9 bases from J, with 7 bases between. CDR3 length: 13 residues.

The rearrangement joins TRBV19 to TRBJ2-3, with 8 positions matching TRBD1. There are 14 residues in the CDR3. Germline CDR1 and CDR2: LNHDA and SQIVND (reference sequence). V was pared by 4 bases and J by 4 bases, with 4 bases of the junction left unmatched. The CDR3 DNA sequence: TGTGCCAGTAGTACGAGGACAGGGCCAGATACGCAGTATTTT. This sequence encodes CASSTRTGPDTQYF.

CDR3 loop: CASSLKETASSTDTQYF. CDR3 DNA: TGCGCCAGCAGTCTTAAGGAGACTGCCTCTAGCACAGATACGCAGTATTTT. V usage is TRBV4-3 and J usage is TRBJ2-3; D is unclear. Per germline, CDR1 LGHNA and CDR2 YSLEER. The ends were cut back, 6 bases at V and 0 bases at J, with 19 bases in the middle. The length of the CDR3 is 17 residues.

This clone has more than one count but fewer than ten. The chain joins TRBV19 to TRBJ1-1, with TRBD1 matching 7 bases. The CDR3 length is 14 residues. Unmatched junction bases numbered 2, after V lost 4 bases and J lost 0 bases. Germline V gives CDR1 LNHDA, CDR2 SQIVND (reference sequence). DNA for the CDR3: TGTGCCAGTAGTAAGGGACAGTTGAACACTGAAGCTTTCTTT. Translating it yields CASSKGQLNTEAFF.

The gene calls are TRBV12-3 or TRBV12-4 and TRBJ2-5; tentatively, D is TRBD2 (5 bases). Trimming shortened V by 1 base and J by 5 bases, and 8 bases separated the two germline ends. The CDR3 sequence is 13 residues long. The CDR3 sequence: CASSLGPGETQYF. CDR3 in DNA: TGTGCCAGCAGTTTAGGCCCGGGGGAGACCCAGTACTTC.

The CDR3 region has the DNA TGTGCCACCAGCAGAGACCTGGGATCAAGCAATCAGCCCCAGCATTTT. This translates into CATSRDLGSSNQPQHF. The rearrangement uses TRBV15 and TRBJ1-5; D unclear. CDR3 length: 16 amino acids. The V end lost 0 bases, the J end lost 1 base, and 10 bases lay between the germline ends. CDR1 LNHNV and CDR2 YYDKDF come from the germline V gene (reference sequence).

The chain joins TRBV18 to TRBJ1-4; TRBD1 aligns across 7 bases. CDR1 is KGHSH, CDR2 LQKENI, per germline. The junction had 5 bases not matched to a gene; V was cut back by 5 bases and J by 2 bases. This CDR3 spans 15 amino acids. CDR3 residues: CASSSMTGTNEKLFF. The CDR3 bases are TGTGCCAGCTCATCAATGACAGGGACTAATGAAAAACTGTTTTTT.

This clone occurred once. This sequence joins TRBV21-1 and TRBJ2-7. TRBV21-1 is a documented pseudogene. CDR3 length equals 12 residues. CDR3 sequence (DNA): TGTGCCAGCAGCAAAGACGGCCCAACGGAGTACGTC. Protein sequence: CASSKDGPTEYV.

The V gene is TRBV4-1, the J gene TRBJ2-1; D remains unclear. Germline V gives CDR1 MGHRA, CDR2 YSYEKL. CDR3 length: 14 amino acids. The germline V and J ends were trimmed by 1 base and 8 bases, with 12 bases remaining between them. This CDR3 is CASSQVLPTDEQFF. CDR3 in DNA: TGCGCCAGCAGCCAAGTCCTCCCCACAGATGAGCAGTTCTTC.

The genes are TRBV5-6 and TRBJ2-3; D remains unclear. Germline V CDR1 and CDR2: SGHDT, YYEEEE. Between the trimmed V and J ends, which lost 4 bases and 2 bases, there was a span of 14 bases. The CDR3 runs to 15 residues. CDR3 in amino acids: CASSRLTRYTDTQYF. In nucleotides, the CDR3 is TGTGCCAGCAGCCGCCTGACAAGGTACACAGATACGCAGTATTTT.

The gene calls are TRBV5-6 and TRBJ2-6; D gene unclear. Germline values: CDR1 SGHDT, CDR2 YYEEEE. The CDR3 is made up of 17 amino acids. The V and J ends lost 1 base and 2 bases respectively, with 13 bases between them. In DNA form, the CDR3 reads TGTGCCAGCAGCTTGTTATCTGAAGTACCTGGGGCCAACGTCCTGACTTTC. Translating it yields CASSLLSEVPGANVLTF.

The chain has TRBV6-5 and TRBJ1-1; 8 bases align to TRBD1. V shed 5 bases, J shed 12 bases, and the junction held 5 bases outside the gene matches. Germline-derived CDR1 and CDR2 are MNHEY and SVGAGI. The CDR3 has 11 amino acids. The CDR3 protein is CASSQQGDTFF. The CDR3 coding sequence is TGTGCCAGCAGTCAACAGGGGGATACTTTCTTT.

V usage is TRBV9 and J usage is TRBJ1-1; possibly TRBD1 for D (5 bases). The CDR3 runs 13 residues. Germline CDR1 SGDLS, CDR2 YYNGEE. V was cut by 0 bases and J by 8 bases, with 11 bases left in between. In DNA, the CDR3 is TGTGCCAGCAGCGTAGATTTTAGGGGAGAAGCTTTCTTT. Amino acids: CASSVDFRGEAFF.

The chain has TRBV4-3 and TRBJ1-4, with D uncertain. CDR1 and CDR2 from the germline V gene are LGHNA and YSLEER. The CDR3 runs 15 residues. The ends were cut back, 1 base at V and 7 bases at J, with 13 bases in the middle. The CDR3 reads CASSQGFLAGEKLFF. CDR3 DNA sequence: TGCGCCAGCAGCCAAGGATTCCTTGCGGGTGAAAAACTGTTTTTT.

The gene calls are TRBV19 and TRBJ1-2; TRBD1 might be the D (6 bases). This CDR3 is 15 amino acids long. The germline gives CDR1 LNHDA, CDR2 SQIVND (reference sequence). V was cut by 2 bases and J by 6 bases, with 16 bases left in between. DNA for the CDR3: TGTGCCAGTAGTATAACAGGGTTCCTCGGGGATGGCTACACCTTC. Residues: CASSITGFLGDGYTF.

The chain employs TRBV6-1 and TRBJ2-6; the D is unclear. The CDR3 sequence is 17 residues long. In germline, CDR1 is MNHNS, CDR2 SASEGT. V lost 2 bases and J 2 bases, leaving 13 bases between the germline ends. CDR3: CASSETSLAPGANVLTF. Written as DNA, the CDR3 is TGTGCCAGCAGTGAAACCTCCCTGGCCCCTGGGGCCAACGTCCTGACTTTC.

This chain links TRBV11-3 with TRBJ2-2; D unclear. Trimming stripped 4 bases from V and 5 bases from J, with 14 bases between. The CDR3 totals 15 residues. Germline lookup yields CDR1 SGHNT and CDR2 YENEEA. The CDR3 region is CASSSRRDRTGELFF. CDR3 in DNA: TGTGCCAGCAGCTCCAGACGTGACCGTACCGGGGAGCTGTTTTTT.